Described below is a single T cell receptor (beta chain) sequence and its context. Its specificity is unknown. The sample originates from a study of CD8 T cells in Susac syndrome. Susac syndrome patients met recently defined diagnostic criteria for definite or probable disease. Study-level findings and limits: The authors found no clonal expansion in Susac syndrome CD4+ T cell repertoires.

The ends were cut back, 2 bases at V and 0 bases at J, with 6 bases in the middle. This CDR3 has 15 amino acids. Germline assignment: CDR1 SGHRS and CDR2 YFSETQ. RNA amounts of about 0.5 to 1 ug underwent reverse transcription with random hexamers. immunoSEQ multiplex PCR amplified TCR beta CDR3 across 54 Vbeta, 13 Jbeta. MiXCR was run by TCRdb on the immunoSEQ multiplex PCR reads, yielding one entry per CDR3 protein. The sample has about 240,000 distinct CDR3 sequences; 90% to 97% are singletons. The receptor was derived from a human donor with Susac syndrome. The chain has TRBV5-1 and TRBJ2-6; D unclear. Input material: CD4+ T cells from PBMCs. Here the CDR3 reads CASSFLPSGANVLTF. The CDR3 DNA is TGCGCCAGCAGCTTCCTTCCCTCTGGGGCCAACGTCCTGACTTTC.